The 18 T cell receptor beta chains listed next were all sequenced from one sample in a study of cytomegalovirus exposure and HLA in healthy donors. This table comes from immunoSEQ multiplex PCR, and its TCRdb copy is limited to in-frame clones, with some not included. Counted here are some 180,000 clones, around 80% occurring once; the ten biggest clones make up 1% to 1.5%. Sequenced: PBMCs. The receptors were sampled from a woman in her twenties or thirties in good health and CMV-seronegative.

The genes are TRBV19 and TRBJ1-5, with D perhaps TRBD1 (5 bases). This CDR3 has 15 amino acids. Per germline, CDR1 LNHDA and CDR2 SQIVND (reference sequence). The V gene lost 7 bases and the J gene lost 1 base, with 14 bases spanning the gap. CDR3 in DNA: TGTGCCAGTACATCTGGGGGGTTCAGCAATCAGCCCCAGCATTTT. The encoded protein is CASTSGGFSNQPQHF.

This sequence joins TRBV10-3 and TRBJ1-6; D perhaps matches TRBD1 (6 bases). Looked up from germline, CDR1 is ENHRY and CDR2 is SYGVKD. V was shortened by 2 bases and J by 7 bases, with 9 bases between the two germline ends. This CDR3 spans 14 amino acids. CDR3 region: CAISERGTNSPLHF. The CDR3 DNA follows: TGTGCCATCAGTGAGAGGGGGACGAATTCACCCCTCCACTTT.

The chain uses TRBV13 and TRBJ2-1, with 14 bases matching TRBD2. The V gene end was trimmed by 5 bases and the J gene end by 1 base; junction bases not matched to a gene: 10. There are 19 residues in the CDR3. Germline V gene data show CDR1 as PRHDT and CDR2 as FYEKMQ (reference sequence). The CDR3: CASSPRTSGGFLSYNEQFF. In nucleotides, the CDR3 is TGTGCCAGCAGCCCCCGGACTAGCGGGGGGTTTCTTTCCTACAATGAGCAGTTCTTC.

The V call is TRBV19, the J call TRBJ2-6; D unclear. This CDR3 is 15 amino acids long. Germline V gives CDR1 LNHDA, CDR2 SQIVND (reference sequence). V lost 5 bases to trimming and J lost 0 bases, with 8 bases between them. For the CDR3, the DNA is TGTGCCAGTAGTCACAAAAGCTCTGGGGCCAACGTCCTGACTTTC. It translates to CASSHKSSGANVLTF.

The table lists this clone with a count of one. The J gene is TRBJ1-5, the V gene TRBV15, with D perhaps TRBD1 (6 bases). This CDR3 region has 17 residues. Germline V gives CDR1 LNHNV, CDR2 YYDKDF (reference sequence). The V end lost 5 bases, the J end lost 5 bases, and 22 bases lay between the germline ends. The CDR3 loop reads CATSENRGRGDHQPQHF. CDR3 bases: TGTGCCACCAGCGAGAACCGAGGGAGGGGGGATCATCAGCCCCAGCATTTT. The full variable domain, rest sourced from reference TRBV15 and TRBJ1-5, is DAMVIQNPRYQVTQFGKPVTLSCSQTLNHNVMYWYQQKSSQAPKLLFHYYDKDFNNEADTPDNFQSRRPNTSFCFLDIRSPGLGDTAMYLCATSENRGRGDHQPQHFGDGTRLSIL.

The sample holds a few counts of this clone. The rearrangement links TRBV27 to TRBJ1-2; possible D gene TRBD1, 5 bases. The germline V and J ends were trimmed by 7 bases and 8 bases, with 23 bases remaining between them. CDR1 and CDR2 from the germline V gene are MNHEY and SMNVEV (reference sequence). The CDR3 contains 15 residues. The CDR3 is CASTNNPTSAGGYTF. The CDR3 bases are TGTGCCAGCACCAATAATCCAACCTCCGCAGGGGGCTACACCTTC.

This chain links TRBV11-2 with TRBJ2-1; TRBD2 matches at 10 bases. The CDR3 is made up of 15 amino acids. Unmatched junction bases numbered 4, after V lost 1 base and J lost 7 bases. CDR1 and CDR2 (germline): SGHAT, FQNNGV. CDR3 loop: CASSLVTSGLNEQFF. The CDR3 region has the DNA TGTGCCAGCAGCTTAGTGACTAGCGGGTTAAATGAGCAGTTCTTC.

The V and J genes are TRBV19 and TRBJ2-5; the D is unclear. The CDR3 runs 15 residues. Trimming stripped 7 bases from V and 1 base from J, with 16 bases between. Germline V gene lookup returns CDR1 LNHDA and CDR2 SQIVND (reference sequence). The CDR3, as DNA: TGTGCCAGTAAGAGGAGCGTGAGCCGCCAAGAGACCCAGTACTTC. Encoded protein: CASKRSVSRQETQYF.

CDR3 coding DNA: TGCGCCAGCAGCCGAGACAGGGGCGCCTCCTACGAGCAGTACTTC. It translates to CASSRDRGASYEQYF. This chain connects TRBV4-1 to TRBJ2-7; 8 nucleotides match TRBD1. V lost 4 bases to trimming and J lost 0 bases; unmatched junction nucleotides: 5. Germline V CDR1 and CDR2: MGHRA, YSYEKL. CDR3 length: 15 residues.

The chain links TRBV18 to TRBJ2-7, with 13 bases matching TRBD2. V dropped 3 bases and J dropped 7; count of bases not matched to a gene: 6. The CDR3 covers 15 residues. CDR1 KGHSH and CDR2 LQKENI come from the germline V gene. CDR3 nucleotides: TGTGCCAGCTCACCGGCCACTAGCGGGAGGGCAGAGCAGTACTTC. This encodes CASSPATSGRAEQYF.

The genes are TRBV5-1 and TRBJ2-5; possibly TRBD2 for D (5 bases). Trimming pared 0 bases from V and 0 bases from J, leaving 30 bases between. CDR1 and CDR2 (germline): SGHRS, YFSETQ. This CDR3 is 22 amino acids long. In DNA, the CDR3 is TGCGCCAGCAGCTTGGTCCGGCCGGGGTCGCGGATGGGTAGGACGTACCAAGAGACCCAGTACTTC. It translates to CASSLVRPGSRMGRTYQETQYF.

In its sample, this clone was seen a few times. The V call is TRBV30, the J call TRBJ1-1; the D gene is possibly TRBD1 (5 bases). Germline CDR1 is GTSNPN and CDR2 is SVGIG (reference sequence). The V end lost 0 bases, the J end lost 0 bases, and 8 bases lay between the germline ends. This CDR3 contains 14 residues. The CDR3 protein is CAWSVQVMNTEAFF. CDR3 DNA sequence: TGTGCCTGGAGTGTACAGGTCATGAACACTGAAGCTTTCTTT. Looking up the rest from reference TRBV30 and TRBJ1-1 gives the full variable domain: SQTIHQWPATLVQPVGSPLSLECTVEGTSNPNLYWYRQAAGRGLQLLFYSVGIGQISSEVPQNLSASRPQDRQFILSSKKLLLSDSGFYLCAWSVQVMNTEAFFGQGTRLTVV.

V usage is TRBV6-1 and J usage is TRBJ1-1; unclear D gene. V lost 3 bases, J lost 1 base, and 6 bases lay in between. The length of the CDR3 is 13 residues. Germline values: CDR1 MNHNS, CDR2 SASEGT. The CDR3 sequence: CASSDRRNTEAFF. CDR3 DNA: TGTGCCAGCAGTGACCGCAGGAACACTGAAGCTTTCTTT.

The chain has TRBV5-1 and TRBJ2-2, with 14 bases lining up with TRBD2. V trimming: 0 bases; J trimming: 6 bases; junction bases outside the gene matches: 1. CDR1 is SGHRS, CDR2 YFSETQ, per germline. The CDR3 contains 16 residues. Here the CDR3 DNA reads TGCGCCAGCAGCTTGGGGACTAGCGGGAGGTCCGGGGAGCTGTTTTTT. Protein: CASSLGTSGRSGELFF.

The CDR3, as DNA: TGCAGCGTTGTCCGGGCGGACAGGGTTAATAACGAGCAGTACTTC. The encoded protein is CSVVRADRVNNEQYF. This chain uses TRBV29-1 with TRBJ2-7; TRBD1 matches at 8 bases. Trimming at V came to 4 bases and at J to 5 bases, leaving 13 bases not matched to a gene. CDR1 and CDR2 (germline): SQVTM, ANQGSEA. The CDR3 loop spans 15 amino acids.

The chain joins TRBV25-1 to TRBJ2-6; no reliable D call. Trimming removed 3 bases at V and 0 bases at J, with 6 bases between. The CDR3 totals 15 residues. Germline lookup yields CDR1 MGHDK and CDR2 SYGVNS. The chain's CDR3 is CASSEIGSGANVLTF. The DNA for the CDR3 is TGTGCCAGCAGTGAGATCGGCTCTGGGGCCAACGTCCTGACTTTC.

The chain uses TRBV19 and TRBJ1-5; perhaps TRBD1 as D (6 bases). V lost 3 bases to trimming and J lost 6 bases, with 12 bases between them. Looked up from germline, CDR1 is LNHDA and CDR2 is SQIVND (reference sequence). CDR3 length: 14 residues. The CDR3 coding sequence is TGTGCCAGTAGTATGGCGGGCAGGGGTCAGCCCCAGCATTTT. This encodes CASSMAGRGQPQHF. Full variable domain (outside the CDR3, taken from reference TRBV19 and TRBJ1-5): DGGITQSPKYLFRKEGQNVTLSCEQNLNHDAMYWYRQDPGQGLRLIYYSQIVNDFQKGDIAEGYSVSREKKESFPLTVTSAQKNPTAFYLCASSMAGRGQPQHFGDGTRLSIL.

This clone has a single count. Here the CDR3 DNA reads TGTGCCTGGAGTCACTCGGGAGAGACCCAGTACTTC. Translated, it gives CAWSHSGETQYF. J is TRBJ2-5 and V is TRBV30; D remains ambiguous. From germline, CDR1 is GTSNPN and CDR2 SVGIG (reference sequence). The V and J ends lost 2 bases and 4 bases respectively, with 8 bases between them. The CDR3 spans 12 residues.